Below are 6 T cell receptor beta chains sequenced from a single sample in a study of T cell responses to AZD1222 COVID-19 vaccine. Generated by immunoSEQ multiplex PCR, the TCRdb table keeps only in-frame clones and is missing some. The sample includes about 99,000 clones, around 89% of them seen just once. Sequencing was performed on peripheral blood, taken on day 0 of AZD1222 vaccination. The receptor source for this set is an adult in good health.

CDR3 sequence reads: CASRSDYMEEAFF. CDR3 DNA sequence: TGCGCCAGCAGGTCGGACTATATGGAAGAAGCTTTCTTT. V gene TRBV10-1 combines with J gene TRBJ1-1, with D unresolved. Germline values: CDR1 WNHNN, CDR2 SYGVQD (reference sequence). The CDR3 is made up of 13 amino acids. V was trimmed by 6 bases and J by 8 bases, leaving 16 bases between them.

The chain carries TRBV4-2 and TRBJ1-6; D remains ambiguous. CDR3 length: 14 residues. V gave up 0 bases and J gave up 7 bases, with 7 bases separating them. Germline V gives CDR1 LGHNA, CDR2 YNFKEQ. In DNA form, the CDR3 reads TGTGCCAGCAGCCAAGATTTCCCCAATTCACCCCTCCACTTT. It is translated as CASSQDFPNSPLHF.

This clone was picked up a small number of times. The chain recombines TRBV10-1 with TRBJ2-1; D gene uncertain. CDR3 length: 16 amino acids. V was pared by 2 bases and J by 10 bases, with 21 bases between. Germline CDR1 is WNHNN and CDR2 is SYGVQD (reference sequence). CDR3 DNA sequence: TGCGCCAGCAGTGAGGTATGGGGATCCGGCCCTATCGAGCAGTTCTTC. It specifies CASSEVWGSGPIEQFF.

This chain links TRBV27 with TRBJ2-1; 13 bases match TRBD2. The CDR3 totals 16 residues. Per the germline V gene, CDR1 is MNHEY and CDR2 is SMNVEV (reference sequence). V was clipped by 3 bases and J by 8 bases; unmatched bases: 7. Here the CDR3 reads CASSLPGTSGNYEQFF. CDR3 sequence (DNA): TGTGCCAGCAGTTTGCCCGGGACTAGCGGGAACTATGAGCAGTTCTTC.

The chain links TRBV21-1 to TRBJ1-4. TRBV21-1 is deemed a pseudogene. The CDR3 runs 22 residues. CDR3 sequence: CASSKSQNPDIGEGDTNEKLFF. The CDR3 DNA follows: TGTGCCAGCAGCAAATCGCAAAATCCGGACATAGGGGAAGGGGACACTAATGAAAAACTGTTTTTT.

The sample holds one count of this clone. This chain links TRBV28 with TRBJ2-1; D is unresolved. This CDR3 has 16 amino acids. Looked up from germline, CDR1 is MDHEN and CDR2 is SYDVKM. V was shortened by 2 bases and J by 2 bases, with 13 bases between the two germline ends. DNA of the CDR3: TGTGCCAGCAGTTTAGCTAGTCCTTTAACCTACAATGAGCAGTTCTTC. Its protein is CASSLASPLTYNEQFF.